This T cell receptor beta chain was identified in a study of blood T cells in healthy people across ages. Study-wide results and caveats: PBMCs were not sorted, which prevented a conclusive comparison of naive versus antigen-experienced cells. Long-lived donors carried more naive CD4+ cells and greater diversity than aged donors.

Using a J-beta primer mix together with a sample-barcoded 5' primer, a second PCR was run for roughly 7 to 11 cycles. Every cDNA molecule carried a tag from a template-switch adaptor bearing 12 random nucleotides. TCRdb re-analysed the 5' RACE reads in MiXCR, keeping a single row per CDR3 protein. The profile shows roughly 1,800,000 distinct CDR3 sequences, roughly 50% of them singletons. Each donor's blood draw was 7.5 to 10 milliliters of peripheral blood. This clonotype was detected only a few times. Its antigen is not identified. The V end was cut by 8 bases, the J end by 4 bases, with 8 bases between. The germline V gene has CDR1 SGHTA and CDR2 FQGNSA. This CDR3 is 11 amino acids long.

This clonotype was sampled from a woman in her forties in good health. The specimen was blood. This chain links TRBV7-2 with TRBJ1-1; no definite D call. The CDR3 here is CASSIGTEAFF. In DNA form, the CDR3 reads TGTGCCAGCTCCATCGGCACTGAAGCTTTCTTT.